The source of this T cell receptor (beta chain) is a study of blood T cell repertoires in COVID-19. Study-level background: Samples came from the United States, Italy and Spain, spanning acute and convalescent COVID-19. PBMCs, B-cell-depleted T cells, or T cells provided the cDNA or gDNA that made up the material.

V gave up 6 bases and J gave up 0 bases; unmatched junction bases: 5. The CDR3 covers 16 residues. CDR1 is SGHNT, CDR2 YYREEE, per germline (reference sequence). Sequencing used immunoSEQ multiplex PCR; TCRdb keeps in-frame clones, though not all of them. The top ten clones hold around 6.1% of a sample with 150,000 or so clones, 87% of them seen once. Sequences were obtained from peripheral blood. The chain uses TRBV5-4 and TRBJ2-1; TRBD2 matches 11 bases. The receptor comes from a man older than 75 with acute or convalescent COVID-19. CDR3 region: CASTLAGGGSYNEQFF. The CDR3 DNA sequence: TGTGCCAGCACCCTAGCGGGGGGCGGCTCCTACAATGAGCAGTTCTTC.